These 19 T cell receptor beta chains originate from one sample sequenced in a study of blood T cells in healthy people across ages. It was with a sample-barcoded 5' primer and a J-beta primer mix that a second PCR of about 6 to 11 cycles was run. TCRdb reprocessed the 5' RACE reads via MiXCR and lists one record per CDR3 protein. The sample contains more than 1 million distinct CDR3 sequences, around 43% of which appear only once. The sequenced sample consisted of blood. The receptors derive from a woman aged 60-75 years in good health.

This clonotype was found many times. J is TRBJ2-1 and V is TRBV7-9, with D possibly TRBD2 on 6 matching bases. Per the germline V gene, CDR1 is SEHNR and CDR2 is FQNEAQ (reference sequence). Trimming removed 2 bases from V and 8 bases from J, with 19 bases in between. There are 16 residues in the CDR3. In DNA form, the CDR3 reads TGTGCCAGCAGCTTAACGGCGGGATTGAGGGGCGATGAGCAGTTCTTC. Amino acid sequence: CASSLTAGLRGDEQFF.

The V call is TRBV7-9, the J call TRBJ1-1; D gene unclear. The CDR3 spans 13 residues. CDR1 and CDR2 from the germline V gene are SEHNR and FQNEAQ (reference sequence). V was trimmed by 10 bases and J by 8 bases, leaving 20 bases between them. CDR3 DNA sequence: TGTGCCACTAACGAGGGCGGACCGGTGGAAGCTTTCTTT. This codes for CATNEGGPVEAFF.

This clonotype appeared many times. The rearrangement uses TRBV28 and TRBJ2-7; D gene ambiguous. CDR1 and CDR2 from the germline V gene are MDHEN and SYDVKM. Trimming stripped 5 bases from V and 3 bases from J, with 14 bases between. CDR3 length: 14 amino acids. For the CDR3, the DNA is TGTGCCAGCAGTCCCCCGGCGACGGACTACGAGCAGTACTTC. It translates to CASSPPATDYEQYF.

The CDR3 sequence is CSAREGLASAPTQYF. The DNA of the CDR3 is TGCAGTGCTAGAGAGGGACTAGCGAGTGCCCCGACGCAGTATTTT. The chain carries TRBV20-1 and TRBJ2-3; 10 bases fit TRBD2. V trimming: 0 bases; J trimming: 9 bases; junction bases outside the gene matches: 9. Germline CDR1 reads DFQATT; CDR2 reads SNEGSKA (reference sequence). This CDR3 has 15 residues.

The chain is built from TRBV5-1 and TRBJ2-7; 13 nucleotides match TRBD2. CDR1 and CDR2 from the germline V gene are SGHRS and YFSETQ. The CDR3 loop spans 19 amino acids. V dropped 4 bases and J dropped 0; count of bases not matched to a gene: 13. CDR3 DNA sequence: TGCGCCAGCAGCAAAGGCACAGCTGGACTAGCGGGAGTCTCCTACGAGCAGTACTTC. Its protein product is CASSKGTAGLAGVSYEQYF.

V and J are TRBV20-1 and TRBJ2-7; possible D gene TRBD2, 6 bases. V gave up 4 bases and J gave up 2 bases, with 12 bases separating them. Looked up from germline, CDR1 is DFQATT and CDR2 is SNEGSKA (reference sequence). The CDR3 has 13 amino acids. The CDR3 bases are TGCAGTGCTAAAGGGGCTAGCGCCTACGAGCAGTACTTC. This translates into CSAKGASAYEQYF.

The sample holds one count of this clonotype. The junction departs from the called germline gene at one end, perhaps through a read error. The chain employs TRBV4-1 and TRBJ2-1; possible D gene TRBD1, 5 bases. CDR3 size: 15 residues. CDR1 MGHRA and CDR2 YSYEKL come from the germline V gene. The CDR3 loop is CASSQDRVVYNEQVF. CDR3 bases: TGCGCCAGCAGCCAAGACAGGGTGGTTTACAATGAGCAGGTCTTC.

V is TRBV27 and J is TRBJ1-5; perhaps TRBD1 as D (5 bases). CDR3 length: 15 residues. Germline values: CDR1 MNHEY, CDR2 SMNVEV (reference sequence). V was pared by 3 bases and J by 2 bases, with 11 bases between. The CDR3 nucleotides read TGTGCCAGCAGTTTGGTGGGGACCTGCAATCAGCCCCAGCATTTT. Translated: CASSLVGTCNQPQHF.

This clonotype was found once. This chain joins TRBV20-1 and TRBJ2-1; 10 nucleotides agree with TRBD2. Germline trimming cut 3 bases from V and 9 bases from J; bases unmatched to any gene: 5. Per germline, CDR1 DFQATT and CDR2 SNEGSKA (reference sequence). The CDR3 loop spans 13 amino acids. Here the CDR3 reads CSASSSGRGEQFF. DNA for the CDR3: TGCAGTGCTAGCTCCAGCGGGAGGGGTGAGCAGTTCTTC.

The chain joins TRBV6-5 to TRBJ2-5; D is possibly TRBD1 or TRBD2 (7 bases each). With 5 bases removed from V and 11 bases from J, the gap between germline ends came to 21 bases. Germline-derived CDR1 and CDR2 are MNHEY and SVGAGI. The CDR3 length is 14 residues. The CDR3 protein is CASSDNRGGTEQYF. CDR3 nucleotide sequence: TGTGCCAGCAGTGACAACAGGGGAGGGACTGAGCAGTACTTC.

The rearrangement links TRBV5-1 to TRBJ2-6, with a weak D call TRBD1 (5 bases). Germline V gives CDR1 SGHRS, CDR2 YFSETQ. Trimming pared 1 base from V and 0 bases from J, leaving 14 bases between. The CDR3 covers 18 residues. CDR3 region: CASSLSQGSLSGANVLTF. CDR3 DNA: TGCGCCAGCAGCTTGTCGCAGGGTTCCCTCTCTGGGGCCAACGTCCTGACTTTC.

J is TRBJ2-7 and V is TRBV7-8, with 11 bases aligning to TRBD1. The junction had 12 bases not matched to a gene; V was cut back by 5 bases and J by 3 bases. The germline V gene encodes CDR1 SGHVS and CDR2 FQNEAQ. This CDR3 contains 17 residues. The DNA for the CDR3 is TGTGCCAGCAGCGCCCCCGGGACAGGGGGACTAGACTACGAGCAGTACTTC. It specifies CASSAPGTGGLDYEQYF. The variable domain in full, with the rest retrieved from reference TRBV7-8 and TRBJ2-7, is GAGVSQSPRYKVAKRGQDVALRCDPISGHVSLFWYQQALGQGPEFLTYFQNEAQLDKSGLPSDRFFAERPEGSVSTLKIQRTQQEDSAVYLCASSAPGTGGLDYEQYFGPGTRLTVT.

The chain carries TRBV19 and TRBJ2-1, with 11 bases fitting TRBD2. Trimming cost V 7 bases and J 10 bases; bases outside gene matches: 9. This CDR3 spans 14 amino acids. Per germline, CDR1 LNHDA and CDR2 SQIVND (reference sequence). Written as DNA, the CDR3 is TGTGCCAGTACCCCAACTAGCGGGAGAGGAGAGCAGTTCTTC. Its translation: CASTPTSGRGEQFF.

This clonotype was detected only a few times. The CDR3 is CASSPGGTSAYYEQYF. The CDR3 DNA sequence: TGTGCCAGCAGCCCCGGGGGGACTAGCGCTTACTACGAGCAGTACTTC. This chain joins TRBV12-3 or TRBV12-4 and TRBJ2-7; TRBD2 matches 10 bases. CDR3 length equals 16 residues. The trim removed 6 bases at V and 3 bases at J, leaving 11 bases unmatched.

The CDR3 DNA sequence: TGTGCCATCAGTCGAGGGGGAGCGGGAGGTCAGGAGCAGTACTTC. As protein: CAISRGGAGGQEQYF. The rearrangement joins TRBV10-3 to TRBJ2-7; 9 nucleotides match TRBD2. Losses at the gene ends were 5 bases for V and 7 bases for J; bases not matched to a gene: 12. The CDR3 loop spans 15 amino acids. Germline CDR1 reads ENHRY; CDR2 reads SYGVKD.

The chain combines TRBV2 with TRBJ1-1, with D perhaps matching TRBD1 (6 bases). CDR1 is SNHLY, CDR2 FYNNEI, per germline. There are 15 residues in the CDR3. The V and J ends lost 6 bases and 3 bases respectively, with 17 bases between them. The CDR3 loop reads CASSEWGAGDTEAFF. The CDR3 nucleotides are TGTGCCAGCAGCGAGTGGGGGGCGGGAGACACTGAAGCTTTCTTT.

The chain recombines TRBV27 with TRBJ2-3; D may be TRBD1 or TRBD2 (6 bases each). The CDR3 sequence is 18 residues long. V was shortened by 7 bases and J by 4 bases, with 27 bases between the two germline ends. Looked up from germline, CDR1 is MNHEY and CDR2 is SMNVEV (reference sequence). In nucleotides, the CDR3 is TGTGCCAGCAAACCGAGATACAGAAGACAGGAGGGCCCAGATACGCAGTATTTT. Its translation is CASKPRYRRQEGPDTQYF.

This clonotype was counted only a few times. The genes are TRBV28 and TRBJ2-3; D gene unclear. Germline CDR1 MDHEN, CDR2 SYDVKM. This CDR3 has 15 residues. V was pared by 6 bases and J by 0 bases, with 13 bases between. The CDR3 DNA follows: TGTGCCAGCAGGGCGACACCTTCTAGCACAGATACGCAGTATTTT. Its protein is CASRATPSSTDTQYF.

This clonotype has just a few counts. The chain has TRBV4-2 and TRBJ2-6, with D perhaps matching TRBD1 (6 bases). Germline V CDR1 and CDR2: LGHNA, YNFKEQ. Trimming shortened V by 0 bases and J by 0 bases, and 21 bases separated the two germline ends. The CDR3 has 21 residues. CDR3 amino acids: CASSQDGAQDRSVSGANVLTF. In nucleotides, the CDR3 is TGTGCCAGCAGCCAAGATGGAGCCCAAGACAGGTCCGTCTCTGGGGCCAACGTCCTGACTTTC.